This T cell receptor beta chain was retrieved from a study of monozygotic twins with inflammatory bowel disease. Overall study results and limits: No difference in repertoire similarity was seen between concordant and discordant twins, possibly because power was limited.

Germline CDR1 and CDR2: DFQATT and SNEGSKA (reference sequence). The CDR3 is 14 amino acids. As concerns this clonotype: What it binds is unknown.

Nested PCRs of approximately 16 and 9 cycles, two in total, were run on TCRalpha and TCRbeta cDNA. With the 5' RACE reads reprocessed, TCRdb shows one record per CDR3 protein and no DNA. This sample's table reports about 380,000 distinct CDR3 sequences. The specimen sequenced was blood. This sequence joins TRBV20-1 and TRBJ2-1; checking the TCRdb D call of TRBD2 is not possible without DNA. The clonotype was recovered from a human donor with ulcerative colitis or Crohn's disease, or a healthy co-twin of an affected twin (not recorded which). This CDR3 reads CSASTSGGAREQFF.